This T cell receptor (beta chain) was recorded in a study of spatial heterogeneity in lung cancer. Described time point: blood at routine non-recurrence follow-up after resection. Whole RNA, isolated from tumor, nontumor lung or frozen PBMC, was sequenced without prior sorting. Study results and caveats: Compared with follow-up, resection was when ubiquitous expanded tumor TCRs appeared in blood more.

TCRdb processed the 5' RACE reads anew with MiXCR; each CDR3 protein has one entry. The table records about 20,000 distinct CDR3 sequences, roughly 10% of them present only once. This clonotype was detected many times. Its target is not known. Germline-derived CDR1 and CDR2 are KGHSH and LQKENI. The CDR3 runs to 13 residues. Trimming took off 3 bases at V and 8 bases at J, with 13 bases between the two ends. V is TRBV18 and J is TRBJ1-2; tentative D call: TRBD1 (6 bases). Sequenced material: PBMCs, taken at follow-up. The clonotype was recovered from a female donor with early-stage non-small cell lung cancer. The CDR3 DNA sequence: TGTGCCAGCTCACCGAGGACAGCAAGCGGCTACACCTTC. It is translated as CASSPRTASGYTF.